This T cell receptor (beta chain) derives from a study of regulatory T cells in long-lasting Graves disease. About the research overall: Graves' patients (newly diagnosed) had been on antithyroid drugs under 3 months.

TCR beta libraries were built with iRepertoire HTBI primers and Arm-PCR of CDR3 regions. TCRdb called the multiplex PCR reads again in MiXCR, with one record for every CDR3 protein. The repertoire has 300,000 to 450,000 distinct CDR3 sequences, 15% to 19% of them found once; the top ten carry about 20%. The CDR3 totals 15 residues. Per the germline V gene, CDR1 is SGHRS and CDR2 is YFSETQ. The V and J ends lost 1 base and 6 bases respectively, with 13 bases between them. This clonotype was observed many times. The time point: newly diagnosed GD, antithyroid drugs for less than 3 months. The authors made the TCR library using RNA they extracted from PBMCs. The guidelines of the American Thyroid Association were the basis for diagnosing Graves' disease.

The rearrangement uses TRBV5-1 and TRBJ2-2; maybe TRBD2 (5 bases). This receptor was obtained from a female donor with Graves disease. The sample in question was peripheral blood mononuclear cells (PBMCs), obtained at new diagnosis, from a patient treated with antithyroid drugs. The CDR3 protein is CASSLSLAGAGELFF. CDR3 nucleotide sequence: TGCGCCAGCAGCTTGAGCTTGGCGGGCGCCGGGGAGCTGTTTTTT.